These 18 T cell receptor beta chains share one sample of origin, sequenced in a study of cytomegalovirus exposure and HLA in healthy donors. A multiplex PCR was run with 60 Vbeta primers and 13 Jbeta primers. Profiling relied on immunoSEQ multiplex PCR, and the TCRdb table lists in-frame clones only, not all of them. The sample holds some 180,000 clones; about 79% are singletons and the top ten take around 1.5%. The sample taken for sequencing was PBMCs. The source of these receptors is a man younger than 35 in good health and CMV-seronegative.

The chain uses TRBV6-5 and TRBJ1-5; weak D call: TRBD1 (5 bases). Trimming left V 3 bases short and J 0 bases short, with 9 bases between. This CDR3 is 15 amino acids long. Germline CDR1 and CDR2: MNHEY and SVGAGI. The DNA for the CDR3 is TGTGCCAGCAGTTATGCGGGGGGTAGCAATCAGCCCCAGCATTTT. This encodes CASSYAGGSNQPQHF.

This sequence joins TRBV28 and TRBJ2-7; 7 positions agree with TRBD1. Germline V gene sequence: CDR1 MDHEN, CDR2 SYDVKM. The J segment lost 1 base and the V segment lost 8 bases, leaving 17 bases of the junction unmatched. The CDR3 is made up of 17 amino acids. The CDR3 region has the DNA TGTGCCAGCGAAGGGACAGTCTTATCTTTCGGGTCCTACGAGCAGTACTTC. This codes for CASEGTVLSFGSYEQYF.

The rearrangement links TRBV5-6 to TRBJ2-7; 11 positions agree with TRBD2. CDR3 length: 16 amino acids. J lost 7 bases, V lost 0 bases, and 9 bases had no gene match. Germline values: CDR1 SGHDT, CDR2 YYEEEE. The DNA for the CDR3 is TGTGCCAGCAGCTTGGTTGGAACTAGCGGGAGTGATGAGCAGTACTTC. Its translation: CASSLVGTSGSDEQYF.

The chain couples TRBV7-6 to TRBJ2-1, with TRBD2 matching over 11 bases. Germline V gene data show CDR1 as SGHVS and CDR2 as FNYEAQ. The CDR3 is 16 amino acids. J was trimmed by 4 bases and V by 1 base; bases with no gene match: 3. As DNA, the CDR3 is TGTGCCAGCAGCTTAGAGGTAGCGGGGGGGTACAATGAGCAGTTCTTC. Protein sequence: CASSLEVAGGYNEQFF. The complete variable domain, with remaining parts taken from reference TRBV7-6 and TRBJ2-1, reads GAGVSQSPRYKVTKRGQDVALRCDPISGHVSLYWYRQALGQGPEFLTYFNYEAQQDKSGLPNDRFSAERPEGSISTLTIQRTEQRDSAMYRCASSLEVAGGYNEQFFGPGTRLTVL.

This clone was detected only a few times. The chain employs TRBV6-1 and TRBJ2-2, with a weak D call TRBD2 (6 bases). CDR3 length: 15 amino acids. Germline assignment: CDR1 MNHNS and CDR2 SASEGT. V lost 6 bases, J lost 3 bases, and 14 bases lay in between. The CDR3 protein is CASRARDGYTGELFF. As DNA, the CDR3 is TGTGCCAGCAGGGCGCGGGACGGGTACACCGGGGAGCTGTTTTTT.

The chain is built from TRBV27 and TRBJ2-7; 8 bases are a match to TRBD2. CDR3 length: 16 amino acids. Germline CDR1 reads MNHEY; CDR2 reads SMNVEV (reference sequence). The junction had 9 bases not matched to a gene; V was cut back by 5 bases and J by 0 bases. CDR3 region: CASSKATSGTSYEQYF. The CDR3 nucleotides are TGTGCCAGCAGTAAAGCCACTAGCGGCACCTCCTACGAGCAGTACTTC.

The chain employs TRBV7-3 and TRBJ2-7; no reliable D call. V shed 2 bases and J shed 6 bases, with 11 bases lying between them. CDR1 and CDR2 (germline): SGHTA, FQGTGA. The CDR3 sequence is 13 residues long. The CDR3 nucleotides read TGTGCCAGCAGCTTAGACCCTAGGAGCGAGCAGTACTTC. Amino acids: CASSLDPRSEQYF. The full variable domain, with the rest looked up from reference TRBV7-3 and TRBJ2-7, is GAGVSQTPSNKVTEKGKYVELRCDPISGHTALYWYRQSLGQGPEFLIYFQGTGAADDSGLPNDRFFAVRPEGSVSTLKIQRTERGDSAVYLCASSLDPRSEQYFGPGTRLTVT.

J is TRBJ1-6 and V is TRBV6-4, with 8 positions matching TRBD1. There are 13 residues in the CDR3. Germline V gene lookup returns CDR1 MRHNA and CDR2 SNTAGT. Germline trimming cut 5 bases from V and 10 bases from J; bases unmatched to any gene: 4. As DNA, the CDR3 is TGTGCCAGCAGTATGACAGGGGAATCACCCCTCCACTTT. Protein product: CASSMTGESPLHF.

This clone was counted between two and nine times. The chain employs TRBV2 and TRBJ1-2; 10 bases line up with TRBD1. Germline CDR1 reads SNHLY; CDR2 reads FYNNEI. Germline trimming cut 6 bases from V and 4 bases from J; bases unmatched to any gene: 11. The CDR3 is made up of 16 amino acids. In nucleotides, the CDR3 is TGTGCCAGCAGCCGGGACAGGGGAAGTGGGGGCTATGGCTACACCTTC. It codes for CASSRDRGSGGYGYTF.

The chain couples TRBV5-6 to TRBJ2-1, with 9 bases aligning to TRBD2. From germline, CDR1 is SGHDT and CDR2 YYEEEE. The V segment lost 1 base and the J segment 2 bases; nucleotides outside the gene matches: 7. The CDR3 has 17 residues. The CDR3 sequence: CASSLIGRGGAYNEQFF. CDR3 DNA sequence: TGTGCCAGCAGCTTGATAGGGCGGGGGGGCGCCTACAATGAGCAGTTCTTC. Filled out from reference TRBV5-6 and TRBJ2-1, the complete variable domain reads DAGVTQSPTHLIKTRGQQVTLRCSPKSGHDTVSWYQQALGQGPQFIFQYYEEEERQRGNFPDRFSGHQFPNYSSELNVNALLLGDSALYLCASSLIGRGGAYNEQFFGPGTRLTVL.

This clone appeared once. The V and J genes are TRBV6-4 and TRBJ2-1, with D possibly being TRBD1 (6 bases). Trimming pared 5 bases from V and 1 base from J, leaving 15 bases between. Germline V gene data show CDR1 as MRHNA and CDR2 as SNTAGT. The length of the CDR3 is 16 residues. As DNA, the CDR3 is TGTGCCAGCAGTCCTACAGGGTTTATGTCCTACAATGAGCAGTTCTTC. It translates to CASSPTGFMSYNEQFF.

The V call is TRBV15, the J call TRBJ2-2; 7 bases fit TRBD2. The CDR3 contains 16 residues. Germline V CDR1 and CDR2: LNHNV, YYDKDF (reference sequence). V was clipped by 1 base and J by 7 bases; unmatched bases: 9. CDR3 amino acids: CATSRGRTRALGELFF. The CDR3 bases are TGTGCCACCAGCAGAGGGAGGACTAGAGCACTCGGGGAGCTGTTTTTT.

The chain recombines TRBV19 with TRBJ2-1; TRBD1 aligns across 7 bases. The CDR3 covers 15 residues. Trimming removed 5 bases from V and 4 bases from J; junction bases left unmatched: 8. The germline gives CDR1 LNHDA, CDR2 SQIVND (reference sequence). The CDR3 is CASSQGTVTYNEQFF. As DNA, the CDR3 is TGTGCCAGTAGTCAGGGGACAGTAACGTACAATGAGCAGTTCTTC.

This clone has a handful of counts. This chain connects TRBV27 to TRBJ2-2, with D tentatively TRBD2 (5 bases). The V gene's germline CDR1 is MNHEY and CDR2 SMNVEV (reference sequence). CDR3 length equals 13 residues. V was clipped by 5 bases and J by 7 bases, with 11 bases between them. CDR3: CASSTEVGGELFF. The CDR3 DNA reads as TGTGCCAGCAGTACGGAGGTCGGCGGGGAGCTGTTTTTT.

CDR3 in amino acids: CATSRDLGRPSYEQYF. DNA of the CDR3: TGTGCCACCAGCAGAGATCTGGGGAGGCCCTCCTACGAGCAGTACTTC. The chain joins TRBV15 to TRBJ2-7, with D tentatively TRBD2 (6 bases). Trimming took 0 bases from V and 0 from J, leaving 12 bases between them. The germline V gene encodes CDR1 LNHNV and CDR2 YYDKDF (reference sequence). This CDR3 has 16 amino acids. Filled out from reference TRBV15 and TRBJ2-7, the complete variable domain reads DAMVIQNPRYQVTQFGKPVTLSCSQTLNHNVMYWYQQKSSQAPKLLFHYYDKDFNNEADTPDNFQSRRPNTSFCFLDIRSPGLGDTAMYLCATSRDLGRPSYEQYFGPGTRLTVT.

The J gene is TRBJ2-7, the V gene TRBV18, with D maybe TRBD2 (6 bases). Germline assignment: CDR1 KGHSH and CDR2 LQKENI. V lost 9 bases to trimming and J lost 7 bases, with 16 bases between them. The CDR3 sequence is 12 residues long. The CDR3 region is CASHQTAGEQYF. CDR3 bases: TGTGCCAGTCATCAGACCGCGGGGGAGCAGTACTTC.

The genes are TRBV30 and TRBJ2-7; 10 positions agree with TRBD1. The germline gives CDR1 GTSNPN, CDR2 SVGIG (reference sequence). The CDR3 has 16 amino acids. With 1 base clipped from V and 1 base from J, the junction kept 7 bases outside the gene matches. The CDR3 spells CAWSAFRDRGSYEQYF. The CDR3 region has the DNA TGTGCCTGGAGTGCCTTCCGGGACAGGGGTTCCTACGAGCAGTACTTC.

The chain combines TRBV18 with TRBJ2-3; 13 bases line up with TRBD2. The CDR3 runs 18 residues. V shed 6 bases and J 1 base; nucleotides not matched to a gene: 10. Germline V gene data show CDR1 as KGHSH and CDR2 as LQKENI. The CDR3 DNA follows: TGTGCCAGCTCCCCTACTAGCGGGGGGGCCGGTGGCACAGATACGCAGTATTTT. Its translation: CASSPTSGGAGGTDTQYF.